A selection of T cell receptor beta chains follows, all from one sample in a study of response to subunit inactivated influenza vaccine. MiXCR, run by TCRdb on the RT-PCR reads, gives a single entry per CDR3 protein. Among almost 250,000 distinct CDR3 sequences listed, roughly an eighth were seen once. This sample comprised non-naive T cells sorted from PBMCs, obtained 14 to 15 days before vaccination. The receptor set was obtained from a man between 45 and 60 years old who received an inactivated influenza vaccine. CDR3s include the opening cysteine and the closing phenylalanine or tryptophan.

j_call v_call cdr3_aa
TRBJ1-2 TRBV20-1 CSATAGVSIYGYTF
TRBJ2-7 TRBV5-1 CASSLVGGPSSYEQYF
TRBJ2-3 TRBV10-3 CATDPRQVGGAKHTQYF
TRBJ2-1 TRBV7-6 CASSLISSGRREQFF
TRBJ2-3 TRBV3-1 CASSQTEPSTDTQYF
TRBJ2-7 TRBV7-6 CASSLVLGLTSYEQYF
TRBJ2-3 TRBV12-3/TRBV12-4 CASSLTTGGDTQYF
TRBJ2-7 TRBV4-3 CASSQARGTRVEEQYF
TRBJ2-1 TRBV10-3 CAISEADNEQFF
TRBJ2-2 TRBV20-1 CSAPPSGGDTGELFF
TRBJ2-7 TRBV15 CATSRDVGRYEQYF
TRBJ1-5 TRBV6-2/TRBV6-3 CASSYLGTGSYNQPQHF
TRBJ1-1 TRBV3-1 CASSQGSGQGAMAFF
TRBJ1-1 TRBV2 CASSFDSEAFF
TRBJ2-5 TRBV6-1 CASSRGEQGAYVTQYF
TRBJ2-1 TRBV28 CASSPTLFRTSGLYNEQFF
TRBJ2-7 TRBV12-3/TRBV12-4 CASVGRRTASYEQYF
TRBJ2-7 TRBV7-9 CASSWGTLAYEQYF
TRBJ2-1 TRBV7-3 CASSPHGGINEQFF
TRBJ2-7 TRBV20-1 CSASGGLPYEQYF
TRBJ1-2 TRBV5-1 CASRETYGYTF
TRBJ1-2 TRBV5-1 CASSTHTDSAYGYTF
TRBJ2-7 TRBV12-3/TRBV12-4 CASSRDIGGEQYF
TRBJ1-2 TRBV5-1 CAGSLEQKGYGYTF
TRBJ2-7 TRBV19 CASSMMTSGSKYF
TRBJ2-2 TRBV6-2/TRBV6-3 CATRLAGTAGELFF
TRBJ1-1 TRBV7-2 CASSLTGFEPFF
TRBJ2-1 TRBV16 CASSPAGNQHNEQFF
TRBJ2-6 TRBV27 CASSLGGANVLAF
TRBJ2-5 TRBV24-1 CATSDTGQAQYF
TRBJ2-7 TRBV28 CATTSPGTGGIGGYF
TRBJ2-7 TRBV4-2 CASSQGQGQAYEQYF
TRBJ2-2 TRBV27 CASRATGAVGELFF
TRBJ1-2 TRBV20-1 CSARVGAGYGYTF
TRBJ2-3 TRBV4-3 CASSQEALAARTDTQYF
TRBJ2-1 TRBV5-1 CASSLGIISGQHNEQFF
TRBJ1-1 TRBV15 CATSRGSTGKDTEAFF
TRBJ2-3 TRBV29-1 CSVGWGNPTDTQYF
TRBJ2-2 TRBV7-2 CASSLTSGRARFGELFF
TRBJ1-3 TRBV3-1 CASSQGKRNTIYF
TRBJ2-7 TRBV12-3/TRBV12-4 CASSASGMREQYF
TRBJ1-3 TRBV6-2/TRBV6-3 CASSYSGQFGTIYF
TRBJ1-4 TRBV7-2 CASSPNVGTNEKLFF
TRBJ2-3 TRBV5-1 CASSPGGGAYTDTQYF
TRBJ1-6 TRBV5-1 CASSLDSGERLPLHF
TRBJ1-1 TRBV2 CASSVASTEAFF
TRBJ2-1 TRBV20-1 CSARPRLAGGGDEQFF
TRBJ1-2 TRBV5-1 CASSLDDNYGYTF
TRBJ2-2 TRBV4-1 CASSEQGAHTGELFF
TRBJ2-2 TRBV24-1 CATSETSSRWDTGELFF
TRBJ1-5 TRBV20-1 CSATNGGGNQPQHF